This entry describes one T cell receptor beta chain. Libraries were prepared by immunoSEQ multiplex PCR; TCRdb keeps only in-frame clonotypes and omits some of them. Altogether about 250,000 clones are present, 88% being singletons, with the ten largest covering roughly 3%. The data are from a study of blood T cell repertoires in COVID-19. CDR1 is LGHDT, CDR2 YNNKEL, per germline (reference sequence). Trimming shortened V by 1 base and J by 4 bases, and 10 bases separated the two germline ends. The CDR3 consists of 14 residues. Sequenced: PBMCs or T cells enriched from blood (not recorded which). V and J are TRBV3-1 (or the pseudogene TRBV3-2) and TRBJ1-2; a weak D match, TRBD1 (5 bases). The clonotype was recovered from a woman in her 40s who had been exposed to COVID-19. This CDR3 is CASSQGGAGYGYTF. In DNA form, the CDR3 reads TGTGCCAGCAGCCAAGGGGGCGCTGGCTATGGCTACACCTTC.